This TCR beta chain was observed in a study of Ad26.COV2.S vaccination and SARS-CoV-2 variants. About the study: Donor got 5x10^10 or 1x10^11 viral particles of Ad26.COV2.S.

Profiled with immunoSEQ multiplex PCR; TCRdb holds only in-frame clones, not every one. This sample has around 240,000 clones, with more than 75% found just once. Described treatment: roughly 20 received Ad26.COV2.S at low or high dose, single or two shots; about 5 received placebo; per-sample allocation not given. The samples were gathered on day 63 after the first injection of vaccine or placebo. The germline CDR1 and CDR2 sequences are MNHEY and SVGAGI. The CDR3 has 15 amino acids. The V gene end was trimmed by 6 bases and the J gene end by 3 bases; junction bases not matched to a gene: 6. This clonotype originated in a person between 18 and 60 years old who received the Ad26.COV2.S COVID-19 vaccine or a placebo. The chain joins TRBV6-5 to TRBJ2-1; 9 bases are a match to TRBD2. The sequencing used peripheral blood, collected in a trial of Ad26.COV2.S vaccine versus placebo. For the CDR3, the DNA is TGTGCCAGCAGCGCTACACTAGCGGGCTACAATGAGCAGTTCTTC. Its translation: CASSATLAGYNEQFF.